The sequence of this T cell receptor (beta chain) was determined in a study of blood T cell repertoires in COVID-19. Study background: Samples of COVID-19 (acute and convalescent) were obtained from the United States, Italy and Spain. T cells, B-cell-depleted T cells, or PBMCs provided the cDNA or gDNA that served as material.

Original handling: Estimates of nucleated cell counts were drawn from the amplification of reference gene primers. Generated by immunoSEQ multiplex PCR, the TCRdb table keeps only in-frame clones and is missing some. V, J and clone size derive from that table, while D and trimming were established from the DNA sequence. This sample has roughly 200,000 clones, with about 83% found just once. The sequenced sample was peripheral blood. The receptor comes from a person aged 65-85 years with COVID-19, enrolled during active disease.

The CDR3 loop is CASSFQRAGGRDEQYF. CDR3 coding DNA: TGTGCCAGCAGCTTTCAAAGAGCGGGAGGGCGGGACGAGCAGTACTTC. This chain connects TRBV7-2 to TRBJ2-7; 10 nucleotides align to TRBD2. Germline V lookup: CDR1 SGHTA, CDR2 FQGNSA. V was clipped by 3 bases and J by 5 bases; unmatched bases: 10. This CDR3 has 16 amino acids.